This paragraph reports one TCR beta chain. The sample belongs to a study of long-term antiretroviral therapy in people with HIV. The immunoSEQ assay was v3.0, run at survey level. TCRdb's table, derived via immunoSEQ multiplex PCR, lists solely in-frame clones and lacks some. The data hold 25,000 to 30,000 clones, with about 96% observed a single time. The length of the CDR3 is 16 residues. The TCR originated in a man younger than 45 with HIV. Sequenced material: unsorted PBMCs, taken 5.3 years after starting antiretroviral therapy. The chain links TRBV21-1 to TRBJ2-2; no DNA check was done on the table's D call, TRBD2. TRBV21-1 is termed a pseudogene. The CDR3 sequence: CARSSGRASNTGELFF. CDR3 nucleotides: TGTGCCAGGAGTAGCGGGAGGGCCTCGAACACCGGGGAGCTGTTTTTT.